This T cell receptor (beta chain) was observed in a study of cytomegalovirus exposure and HLA in healthy donors. 13 Jbeta primers and 60 Vbeta primers were used for the PCR. Assay: immunoSEQ multiplex PCR; the TCRdb copy retains only in-frame clones and omits some. Of 170,000 or so clones listed, just under 85% are singletons. The CDR3 is made up of 15 amino acids. The germline V gene has CDR1 SGHRS and CDR2 YFSETQ. Trimming left V 2 bases short and J 1 base short, with 12 bases between. This receptor was taken from a girl between 5 and 17 years old in good health and CMV-seropositive. The chain combines TRBV5-1 with TRBJ2-5, with D maybe TRBD2 (7 bases). Sequencing was done on a sample of PBMCs. CDR3 sequence reads: CASSFQRGGQETQYF. The DNA for the CDR3 is TGCGCCAGCAGCTTTCAGAGGGGGGGCCAAGAGACCCAGTACTTC.